A single sample is the source of the 25 T cell receptor beta chains below, sequenced in a study of Graves' ophthalmopathy and Graves' hyperthyroidism. Amplified material comprised TCR beta CDR3 regions derived from RNA transcripts. An initial RT-PCR round employing HTBI primers preceded a second-round multiplex PCR. TCRdb processed the multiplex PCR reads anew with MiXCR; each CDR3 protein has one entry. The table lists about 620,000 distinct CDR3 sequences, about a fifth of them singletons. The specimen sequenced was peripheral blood. The receptors come from a woman aged 18-30 years with stable Graves' hyperthyroidism. Some clones in this sample may be carry-over from other donors' samples.

The chain uses TRBV7-9 and TRBJ1-2, with 8 positions matching TRBD1. CDR1 and CDR2 from the germline V gene are SEHNR and FQNEAQ (reference sequence). CDR3 length: 11 residues. The V segment lost 10 bases and the J segment 6 bases; nucleotides outside the gene matches: 4. This chain's CDR3 is CAIGQGDGYTF. The CDR3 DNA reads TGTGCCATCGGACAGGGCGATGGCTACACCTTC.

This sequence joins TRBV5-1 and TRBJ2-4, with 7 nucleotides matching TRBD2. The CDR3 has 14 amino acids. Germline assignment: CDR1 SGHRS and CDR2 YFSETQ. J lost 3 bases, V lost 5 bases, and 5 bases had no gene match. CDR3 in amino acids: CASSWEGGKNIQYF. DNA for the CDR3: TGCGCCAGCAGTTGGGAGGGCGGCAAAAACATTCAGTACTTC.

This clonotype was detected many times. V usage is TRBV29-1 and J usage is TRBJ1-1; TRBD1 agrees at 7 bases. Germline V gives CDR1 SQVTM, CDR2 ANQGSEA. V gave up 7 bases and J gave up 2 bases; unmatched junction bases: 10. The CDR3 contains 14 residues. The CDR3 region is CSASRNRGNTEAFF. The CDR3 DNA is TGCAGCGCCTCTAGGAACAGGGGAAACACTGAAGCTTTCTTT.

This clonotype appeared many times. The rearrangement joins TRBV27 to TRBJ2-7, with a weak D call TRBD2 (5 bases). The V gene's germline CDR1 is MNHEY and CDR2 SMNVEV (reference sequence). The V end was cut by 8 bases, the J end by 11 bases, with 19 bases between. This CDR3 is built from 12 residues. CDR3 in DNA: TGTGCCAGCCGCCGTGTGGATAGGACTGAGTACTTC. Residues: CASRRVDRTEYF.

In its sample, this clonotype was seen many times. The chain employs TRBV28 and TRBJ1-2; D unresolved. Germline V lookup: CDR1 MDHEN, CDR2 SYDVKM. V lost 4 bases, J lost 5 bases, and 14 bases lay in between. The CDR3 spans 14 residues. The DNA of the CDR3 is TGTGCCAGCAGTTCCAGCTTGGACGGTTATGGCTACACCTTC. It is translated as CASSSSLDGYGYTF.

The V and J genes are TRBV6-2 or TRBV6-3 and TRBJ1-5, with D possibly being TRBD1 (5 bases). V lost 5 bases to trimming and J lost 0 bases, with 17 bases between them. In germline, CDR1 is MNHEY, CDR2 SVGEGT. The CDR3 loop spans 17 amino acids. The DNA for the CDR3 is TGTGCCAGCAGTCCCCTATTGGGGGGAAATAGCAATCAGCCCCAGCATTTT. Protein: CASSPLLGGNSNQPQHF.

To note about this clonotype: One end of the junction does not line up with germline, which may come from a read error. This chain joins TRBV4-1 and TRBJ2-7, with a weak D call TRBD1 (5 bases). The CDR3 is made up of 13 amino acids. Germline values: CDR1 MGHRA, CDR2 YSYEKL. This CDR3 reads CASSQGADYEQYF. CDR3 DNA: TGCGCCAGCAGTCAAGGGGCAGATTACGAGCAGTACTTC.

The genes are TRBV7-9 and TRBJ2-7; D is possibly TRBD1 (6 bases). CDR1 and CDR2 (germline): SEHNR, FQNEAQ (reference sequence). The CDR3 extends over 15 amino acids. The V and J ends lost 6 bases and 4 bases respectively, with 19 bases between them. CDR3 region: CASRHNRDPPYEQYF. CDR3 sequence (DNA): TGTGCCAGCAGGCACAACAGGGACCCCCCTTACGAGCAGTACTTC. The variable domain in full, with the rest retrieved from reference TRBV7-9 and TRBJ2-7, is DTGVSQNPRHKITKRGQNVTFRCDPISEHNRLYWYRQTLGQGPEFLTYFQNEAQLEKSRLLSDRFSAERPKGSFSTLEIQRTEQGDSAMYLCASRHNRDPPYEQYFGPGTRLTVT.

The count of this clonotype is one. Since a much larger clone is just one base distant, this may be a read error. The chain uses TRBV11-2 and TRBJ1-2, with 10 bases fitting TRBD1. This CDR3 has 17 residues. Germline CDR1 reads SGHAT; CDR2 reads FQNNGV. CDR3 loop: CSSSFIRDRGSNYGYTF. The CDR3 nucleotides are TGTTCCAGCAGCTTTATCCGGGACAGGGGATCAAACTATGGCTACACCTTC. The whole variable domain, remainder taken from reference TRBV11-2 and TRBJ1-2, is EAGVAQSPRYKIIEKRQSVAFWCNPISGHATLYWYQQILGQGPKLLIQFQNNGVVDDSQLPKDRFSAERLKGVDSTLKIQPAKLEDSAVYLCSSSFIRDRGSNYGYTFGSGTRLTVV.

The chain is built from TRBV6-1 and TRBJ2-2, with 8 positions matching TRBD1. Trimming took 6 bases from V and 5 from J; bases not matched to a gene: 8. Looked up from germline, CDR1 is MNHNS and CDR2 is SASEGT. CDR3 size: 15 residues. CDR3 bases: TGTGCCAGCAGATTTCCCCAGGGGGCGACCGGGGAGCTGTTTTTT. This encodes CASRFPQGATGELFF.

This clonotype was counted many times. A much larger clone lies one base from this, so it may be a read error. V is TRBV27 and J is TRBJ2-7, with D tentatively TRBD2 (7 bases). The germline V gene encodes CDR1 MNHEY and CDR2 SMNVEV (reference sequence). The CDR3 sequence is 14 residues long. Here the CDR3 reads CAGSLGGGPYEQYF. DNA for the CDR3: TGTGCCGGCAGTTTAGGGGGAGGGCCGTACGAGCAGTACTTC.

This clonotype showed up many times. The rearrangement uses TRBV19 and TRBJ2-5; 8 nucleotides match TRBD1. The germline V gene has CDR1 LNHDA and CDR2 SQIVND (reference sequence). The CDR3 covers 14 residues. Losses at the gene ends were 7 bases for V and 4 bases for J; bases not matched to a gene: 8. The CDR3 DNA reads as TGTGCCAGTACTCCCACAGGGGGGACAGAGACCCAGTACTTC. Its protein is CASTPTGGTETQYF.

The chain uses TRBV12-3 or TRBV12-4 and TRBJ1-3; D not certain. The CDR3 totals 13 residues. V gave up 7 bases and J gave up 3 bases, with 10 bases separating them. The CDR3 DNA reads TGTGCCAGCATCCGACCAGGTGGAAACACCATATATTTT. The encoded protein is CASIRPGGNTIYF.

V and J are TRBV6-5 and TRBJ2-5; 7 positions match TRBD1. The CDR3 sequence is 15 residues long. V shed 4 bases and J 1 base; nucleotides not matched to a gene: 6. CDR1 is MNHEY and CDR2 is SVGAGI in the germline V gene. The DNA for the CDR3 is TGTGCCAGCAGTTCCGGGACAGCAATCCAAGAGACCCAGTACTTC. Encoded protein: CASSSGTAIQETQYF.

This clonotype was recorded many times. This chain joins TRBV7-2 and TRBJ2-7; tentative D call: TRBD1 (6 bases). Germline values: CDR1 SGHTA, CDR2 FQGNSA. This CDR3 is built from 15 residues. Trimming took off 0 bases at V and 5 bases at J, with 14 bases between the two ends. The CDR3 region is CASSLALGQSHEQYF. As DNA, the CDR3 is TGTGCCAGCAGCTTAGCATTAGGACAGTCCCACGAGCAGTACTTC.

This chain uses TRBV12-3 or TRBV12-4 with TRBJ2-5; D not resolved. The V end was cut by 5 bases, the J end by 5 bases, with 12 bases between. The CDR3 has 13 amino acids. Written as DNA, the CDR3 is TGTGCCAGCAGTCCAACGGCTCGGGAGACCCAGTACTTC. It is translated as CASSPTARETQYF.

Concerning this clonotype itself: At one boundary the junction diverges from the germline segment, which might be a read error. The V call is TRBV6-1, the J call TRBJ2-5; D unclear. The germline V gene encodes CDR1 MNHNS and CDR2 SASEGT. The CDR3 has 13 amino acids. The CDR3 region is CDSSDRMIQTRYF. The CDR3 coding sequence is TGTGACAGCAGTGACCGCATGATACAGACCCGGTACTTC.

In its sample, this clonotype was seen a few times. This may arise from a read error, as a much more abundant clone is one base away. The V gene is TRBV6-1, the J gene TRBJ1-5; a possible D gene is TRBD1 (5 bases). The CDR3 loop spans 15 amino acids. Germline values: CDR1 MNHNS, CDR2 SASEGT. The DNA for the CDR3 is TGTGCCAGCAGTGAGGGACGGTTTAGCGTTCAGCCCAAGCATTTT. Translating it yields CASSEGRFSVQPKHF.

This chain links TRBV6-1 with TRBJ1-1; no clear D gene. V lost 2 bases and J 0 bases, leaving 10 bases between the germline ends. Germline V lookup: CDR1 MNHNS, CDR2 SASEGT. CDR3 size: 15 residues. In DNA form, the CDR3 reads TGTGCCAGCAGTGAAATCATAGGGATGAACACTGAAGCTTTCTTT. It specifies CASSEIIGMNTEAFF.

The chain carries TRBV5-4 and TRBJ1-2, with 7 nucleotides matching TRBD1. V dropped 3 bases and J dropped 8; count of bases not matched to a gene: 13. The CDR3 length is 15 residues. Per germline, CDR1 SGHNT and CDR2 YYREEE (reference sequence). The CDR3 sequence is CASSSDGTARWGYTF. The CDR3 bases are TGTGCCAGCAGCTCCGACGGGACAGCCAGGTGGGGCTACACCTTC.

As DNA, the CDR3 is TGCAGTGCTAGAGATAGCGGGACCCTTTACGAGCAGTACTTC. Encoded protein: CSARDSGTLYEQYF. The rearrangement uses TRBV20-1 and TRBJ2-7, with 8 bases that match TRBD2. CDR3 size: 14 residues. Trimming removed 0 bases from V and 4 bases from J; junction bases left unmatched: 5. Germline CDR1 is DFQATT and CDR2 is SNEGSKA (reference sequence).

The sample holds many counts of this clonotype. The genes are TRBV20-1 and TRBJ2-5; D is unresolved. Germline V gene data show CDR1 as DFQATT and CDR2 as SNEGSKA (reference sequence). This CDR3 spans 11 amino acids. Trimming stripped 7 bases from V and 2 bases from J, with 8 bases between. The CDR3 DNA reads TGCAGTGGTCTATTTCAAGAGACCCAGTACTTC. Translated: CSGLFQETQYF.

This sequence joins TRBV12-3 or TRBV12-4 and TRBJ2-7; 7 nucleotides match TRBD1. There are 16 residues in the CDR3. J was trimmed by 4 bases and V by 0 bases; bases with no gene match: 9. As DNA, the CDR3 is TGTGCCAGCAGTTTAGCTAATGCCGGGACAGCATACGAGCAGTACTTC. This encodes CASSLANAGTAYEQYF.

This clonotype showed up just a few times. The chain joins TRBV30 to TRBJ1-6, with D tentatively TRBD1 (5 bases). In germline, CDR1 is GTSNPN, CDR2 SVGIG (reference sequence). V was cut by 0 bases and J by 10 bases, with 16 bases left in between. The CDR3 covers 15 residues. The CDR3 is CAWSVRDSPPSPLHF. CDR3 coding DNA: TGTGCCTGGAGTGTACGAGACAGTCCGCCCTCACCCCTCCACTTT. Full variable domain (rest looked up from reference TRBV30 and TRBJ1-6): SQTIHQWPATLVQPVGSPLSLECTVEGTSNPNLYWYRQAAGRGLQLLFYSVGIGQISSEVPQNLSASRPQDRQFILSSKKLLLSDSGFYLCAWSVRDSPPSPLHFGNGTRLTVT.

This clonotype was observed many times. The rearrangement uses TRBV30 and TRBJ1-1; tentatively, D is TRBD1 (5 bases). V was shortened by 3 bases and J by 2 bases, with 7 bases between the two germline ends. The CDR3 runs to 12 residues. Germline V gene data show CDR1 as GTSNPN and CDR2 as SVGIG (reference sequence). The CDR3: CAWRQGNTEAFF. CDR3 DNA sequence: TGTGCCTGGAGGCAGGGTAACACTGAAGCTTTCTTT.